The next 27 T cell receptor beta chains were all read from a single sample in a study of blood T cell repertoires in COVID-19. Method: immunoSEQ multiplex PCR; TCRdb's copy keeps in-frame clones and lacks some. The sample lists 150,000 to 200,000 clones; about 88% were seen once. What was sequenced was peripheral blood. These receptors were obtained from a man in his sixties with acute or convalescent COVID-19.

J is TRBJ2-3 and V is TRBV24-1; 12 bases map to TRBD2. The CDR3 runs to 17 residues. V shed 4 bases, J shed 4 bases, and the junction held 8 bases outside the gene matches. Looked up from germline, CDR1 is KGHDR and CDR2 is SFDVKD. The CDR3 protein is CATSESRLAGVSDTQYF. CDR3 in DNA: TGTGCCACCAGTGAGTCTCGACTAGCGGGAGTCTCAGATACGCAGTATTTT.

CDR3 nucleotide sequence: TGTGCCAGTACTAGGACAGGGGGCGATGAGGCTTTCTTT. Protein product: CASTRTGGDEAFF. The J gene is TRBJ1-1, the V gene TRBV19, with 11 positions matching TRBD1. The junction had 9 bases not matched to a gene; V was cut back by 7 bases and J by 11 bases. The germline gives CDR1 LNHDA, CDR2 SQIVND (reference sequence). The CDR3 covers 13 residues.

This chain uses TRBV5-4 with TRBJ2-5; unclear D gene. Trimming removed 0 bases at V and 1 base at J, with 7 bases between. Germline V lookup: CDR1 SGHNT, CDR2 YYREEE (reference sequence). This CDR3 has 14 amino acids. CDR3 region: CASSLEQIQETQYF. CDR3 DNA: TGTGCCAGCAGCTTGGAACAGATCCAAGAGACCCAGTACTTC.

A single count supports this clone. The chain is built from TRBV5-1 and TRBJ2-2; possibly TRBD1 for D (6 bases). The germline V gene has CDR1 SGHRS and CDR2 YFSETQ. This CDR3 has 15 residues. The V and J ends lost 3 bases and 3 bases respectively, with 12 bases between them. The CDR3 DNA reads TGCGCCAGCAGCTCCACAGGGTCGGACACCGGGGAGCTGTTTTTT. This encodes CASSSTGSDTGELFF.

V gene TRBV3-1 (or the pseudogene TRBV3-2) combines with J gene TRBJ1-4, with D uncertain. V was clipped by 2 bases and J by 12 bases, with 7 bases between them. Germline-derived CDR1 and CDR2 are LGHDT and YNNKEL (reference sequence). This CDR3 region has 11 residues. DNA for the CDR3: TGTGCCAGCAGCCAAAAGGCGGAACTGTTTTTT. Its translation: CASSQKAELFF.

In its sample, this clone was seen once. This sequence joins TRBV4-3 and TRBJ2-7; a weak D match, TRBD1 (5 bases). CDR3 length: 16 amino acids. V was cut by 4 bases and J by 2 bases, with 18 bases left in between. Looked up from germline, CDR1 is LGHNA and CDR2 is YSLEER. CDR3 in amino acids: CASSPTQGRGAYEQYF. Written as DNA, the CDR3 is TGCGCCAGCAGCCCAACCCAGGGTCGAGGCGCCTACGAGCAGTACTTC.

This clone was observed a handful of times. This chain joins TRBV6-1 and TRBJ2-7; maybe TRBD2 (6 bases). The V gene lost 4 bases and the J gene lost 0 bases, with 16 bases spanning the gap. Germline V gene sequence: CDR1 MNHNS, CDR2 SASEGT. This CDR3 has 16 residues. CDR3 sequence: CASSGGGPVSSYEQYF. The CDR3 nucleotides are TGTGCCAGCAGTGGAGGAGGGCCAGTAAGCTCCTACGAGCAGTACTTC.

This sequence joins TRBV19 and TRBJ2-1; TRBD2 matches at 9 bases. The V gene end was trimmed by 6 bases and the J gene end by 6 bases; junction bases not matched to a gene: 6. The germline CDR1 and CDR2 sequences are LNHDA and SQIVND (reference sequence). The CDR3 has 14 amino acids. CDR3 nucleotide sequence: TGTGCCAGTAGCCCCGGGACTAGCAGCAATGAGCAGTTCTTC. Protein product: CASSPGTSSNEQFF.

The chain couples TRBV2 to TRBJ1-2, with 7 bases aligning to TRBD1. The germline V gene encodes CDR1 SNHLY and CDR2 FYNNEI. The V and J ends lost 4 bases and 3 bases, in that order; junction bases with no gene match: 2. This CDR3 is 13 amino acids long. The CDR3 nucleotides are TGTGCCAGCAGTGTAGGACAGGACTATGGCTACACCTTC. It translates to CASSVGQDYGYTF.

The chain uses TRBV4-1 and TRBJ1-5; D uncertain. CDR3 length: 15 amino acids. V dropped 4 bases and J dropped 3 bases, with 13 bases sitting between them. The germline CDR1 and CDR2 sequences are MGHRA and YSYEKL. Here the CDR3 DNA reads TGCGCCAGCAGCCCAAGTCCCCAGTCCAATCAGCCCCAGCATTTT. Protein product: CASSPSPQSNQPQHF.

The genes are TRBV30 and TRBJ2-1; D is possibly TRBD1 (6 bases). The germline gives CDR1 GTSNPN, CDR2 SVGIG (reference sequence). With 4 bases removed from V and 2 bases from J, the gap between germline ends came to 12 bases. The CDR3 sequence is 14 residues long. The DNA for the CDR3 is TGTGCCTGGATGGACAGAGGGACCTACAATGAGCAGTTCTTC. It codes for CAWMDRGTYNEQFF.

CDR3 nucleotides: TGTGCCAGCAGTTTATCAGGGGGCGGTTGGGAGCCCCAGCATTTT. The encoded protein is CASSLSGGGWEPQHF. This chain joins TRBV27 and TRBJ1-5; 7 bases align to TRBD1. V lost 0 bases, J lost 8 bases, and 7 bases stayed unmatched. Germline V gene lookup returns CDR1 MNHEY and CDR2 SMNVEV (reference sequence). This CDR3 region has 15 residues.

The rearrangement links TRBV5-6 to TRBJ2-3; 9 bases line up with TRBD1. Unmatched junction bases numbered 18, after V lost 2 bases and J lost 5 bases. The CDR3 is 19 residues long. Germline lookup yields CDR1 SGHDT and CDR2 YYEEEE. This CDR3 reads CASSFDISPDRGERDTQYF. The CDR3 coding sequence is TGTGCCAGCAGCTTTGATATATCCCCAGACAGGGGGGAGCGAGATACGCAGTATTTT.

This sequence joins TRBV5-1 and TRBJ2-6; no definite D call. This CDR3 is 15 amino acids long. The germline gives CDR1 SGHRS, CDR2 YFSETQ. V lost 2 bases and J 0 bases, leaving 6 bases between the germline ends. The CDR3: CASSFEASGANVLTF. The CDR3 DNA reads as TGCGCCAGCAGCTTTGAGGCCTCTGGGGCCAACGTCCTGACTTTC. The variable domain in full, with the rest retrieved from reference TRBV5-1 and TRBJ2-6, is KAGVTQTPRYLIKTRGQQVTLSCSPISGHRSVSWYQQTPGQGLQFLFEYFSETQRNKGNFPGRFSGRQFSNSRSEMNVSTLELGDSALYLCASSFEASGANVLTFGAGSRLTVL.

This chain connects TRBV4-3 to TRBJ2-1; D ambiguous. There are 15 residues in the CDR3. V gave up 1 base and J gave up 8 bases, with 15 bases separating them. Per the germline V gene, CDR1 is LGHNA and CDR2 is YSLEER. The CDR3 loop reads CASSQGLIGYYEQFF. The CDR3, as DNA: TGCGCCAGCAGCCAAGGACTTATCGGGTACTATGAGCAGTTCTTC.

V usage is TRBV7-8 and J usage is TRBJ1-1; TRBD1 aligns across 8 bases. V trimming: 0 bases; J trimming: 0 bases; junction bases outside the gene matches: 12. The CDR3 totals 19 residues. Looked up from germline, CDR1 is SGHVS and CDR2 is FQNEAQ. CDR3 sequence reads: CASSLARAGGVGVNTEAFF. The DNA of the CDR3 is TGTGCCAGCAGCTTAGCGCGGGCAGGGGGCGTAGGGGTGAACACTGAAGCTTTCTTT.

This chain links TRBV27 with TRBJ1-1, with 9 bases fitting TRBD1. With 9 bases clipped from V and 3 bases from J, the junction kept 14 bases outside the gene matches. Germline V lookup: CDR1 MNHEY, CDR2 SMNVEV (reference sequence). The CDR3 contains 16 residues. The CDR3 bases are TGTGCCAGTATTGGGACAGGGAGCCTCTGGGACACTGAAGCTTTCTTT. This codes for CASIGTGSLWDTEAFF.

A single count supports this clone. J is TRBJ1-1 and V is TRBV6-5; TRBD1 might be the D (6 bases). The germline gives CDR1 MNHEY, CDR2 SVGAGI. V was clipped by 6 bases and J by 0 bases, with 11 bases between them. The CDR3 is 14 amino acids. The DNA of the CDR3 is TGTGCCAGCAGGAGGGACAACATGAACACTGAAGCTTTCTTT. It is translated as CASRRDNMNTEAFF.

The V call is TRBV4-3, the J call TRBJ2-2; D is unclear. V lost 4 bases, J lost 2 bases, and 5 bases lay in between. This CDR3 spans 13 amino acids. Germline CDR1 reads LGHNA; CDR2 reads YSLEER. CDR3 sequence: CASSLGNTGELFF. CDR3 in DNA: TGCGCCAGCAGCCTCGGTAACACCGGGGAGCTGTTTTTT.

The rearrangement joins TRBV24-1 to TRBJ1-4, with a weak D call TRBD1 (5 bases). Between the trimmed V and J ends, which lost 6 bases and 0 bases, there was a span of 10 bases. Germline assignment: CDR1 KGHDR and CDR2 SFDVKD. The CDR3 is made up of 15 amino acids. CDR3 sequence (DNA): TGTGCCACCAGTCAGGGTCTTGCAACTAATGAAAAACTGTTTTTT. Its protein product is CATSQGLATNEKLFF.

On this clone itself: This sample also contains other DNA sequences that code for the same CDR3. DNA of the CDR3: TGTGCCAGCAGCTTAGGGACAGGGAATGAAAAACTGTTTTTT. Its protein is CASSLGTGNEKLFF. The chain recombines TRBV11-2 with TRBJ1-4, with TRBD1 identical over 8 bases. This CDR3 has 14 residues. V was clipped by 1 base and J by 5 bases; unmatched bases: 0. Germline CDR1 and CDR2: SGHAT and FQNNGV.

The chain has TRBV18 and TRBJ2-2; 8 bases map to TRBD2. There are 14 residues in the CDR3. CDR1 is KGHSH and CDR2 is LQKENI in the germline V gene. V trimming: 8 bases; J trimming: 2 bases; junction bases outside the gene matches: 4. The CDR3 DNA reads as TGTGCCAGCGTTAGCGGGACAAACACCGGGGAGCTGTTTTTT. Translation: CASVSGTNTGELFF.

This rearrangement joins TRBV18 to TRBJ2-1, with 11 positions matching TRBD2. Germline V gene data show CDR1 as KGHSH and CDR2 as LQKENI. Unmatched junction bases numbered 1, after V lost 8 bases and J lost 4 bases. The CDR3 has 13 amino acids. CDR3 in DNA: TGTGCCAGCGGGACTAGCGGTTACAATGAGCAGTTCTTC. The encoded protein is CASGTSGYNEQFF.

This chain uses TRBV5-6 with TRBJ1-5, with D uncertain. The V end lost 2 bases, the J end lost 1 base, and 13 bases lay between the germline ends. The CDR3 runs to 16 residues. Germline V gene lookup returns CDR1 SGHDT and CDR2 YYEEEE. Here the CDR3 DNA reads TGTGCCAGCAGCTTACGCACGGCGGTAAGCAATCAGCCCCAGCATTTT. Amino acid sequence: CASSLRTAVSNQPQHF.

The rearrangement links TRBV24-1 to TRBJ2-2; D possibly corresponds to TRBD1 (6 bases). The length of the CDR3 is 13 residues. The germline V gene has CDR1 KGHDR and CDR2 SFDVKD. V dropped 8 bases and J dropped 3 bases, with 9 bases sitting between them. The CDR3 loop reads CATNRADTGELFF. The CDR3 DNA sequence: TGTGCCACCAACAGGGCGGACACCGGGGAGCTGTTTTTT.

The chain uses TRBV10-3 and TRBJ1-1, with unresolved D. Germline values: CDR1 ENHRY, CDR2 SYGVKD. CDR3 length equals 11 residues. V dropped 4 bases and J dropped 6 bases, with 6 bases sitting between them. CDR3 loop: CAISGTSEAFF. In nucleotides, the CDR3 is TGTGCCATCAGTGGTACTTCTGAAGCTTTCTTT.

The chain uses TRBV6-6 and TRBJ1-2; tentative D call: TRBD1 (5 bases). V lost 5 bases, J lost 4 bases, and 26 bases lay in between. From germline, CDR1 is MNHNY and CDR2 SVGAGI (reference sequence). There are 18 residues in the CDR3. Here the CDR3 reads CASSPGGRASLRGYGYTF. The CDR3 DNA reads as TGTGCCAGCAGTCCAGGTGGCAGGGCTTCCCTGAGAGGCTATGGCTACACCTTC.